The 15 T cell receptor beta chains in this list originate from one sample, sequenced in a study of identifying expanded T cells in peripheral blood. Here immunoSEQ multiplex PCR was the method, and the copy in TCRdb shows in-frame clones only, minus some. The sample records about 85,000 clones, more than 75% being singletons. The sample comprised blood. Receptors were obtained from a person between 18 and 69 years old in good health.

The chain employs TRBV7-9 and TRBJ1-2; 7 positions match TRBD1. Germline values: CDR1 SEHNR, CDR2 FQNEAQ (reference sequence). The junction had 6 bases not matched to a gene; V was cut back by 0 bases and J by 5 bases. This CDR3 comprises 15 residues. The CDR3: CASSLADRPGYGYTF. In DNA form, the CDR3 reads TGTGCCAGCAGCTTAGCGGACAGGCCGGGTTATGGCTACACCTTC.

This rearrangement joins TRBV27 to TRBJ2-2; possible D gene TRBD1, 6 bases. V lost 4 bases, J lost 6 bases, and 15 bases lay in between. The germline CDR1 and CDR2 sequences are MNHEY and SMNVEV (reference sequence). The CDR3 has 15 residues. The CDR3 DNA follows: TGTGCCAGCAGTTCGAGGACAGAATCAGCCGGGGAGCTGTTTTTT. Translated, it gives CASSSRTESAGELFF.

The chain employs TRBV5-1 and TRBJ1-5, with TRBD1 identical over 8 bases. V trimming: 0 bases; J trimming: 7 bases; junction bases outside the gene matches: 9. The CDR3 covers 16 residues. Germline V gene lookup returns CDR1 SGHRS and CDR2 YFSETQ. Written as DNA, the CDR3 is TGCGCCAGCAGCTTGGGCCCCCAGGGGGCTGGCCAGCCCCAGCATTTT. Translation gives CASSLGPQGAGQPQHF.

V gene TRBV6-6 combines with J gene TRBJ1-5, with D tentatively TRBD1 (5 bases). V was pared by 1 base and J by 4 bases, with 14 bases between. Germline V lookup: CDR1 MNHNY, CDR2 SVGAGI (reference sequence). This CDR3 has 16 residues. The CDR3 DNA is TGTGCCAGCAGTTACTTGGGGGTGATCCCGAATCAGCCCCAGCATTTT. It translates to CASSYLGVIPNQPQHF.

The chain links TRBV4-1 to TRBJ1-1, with TRBD1 matching 7 bases. This CDR3 has 13 residues. Germline CDR1 MGHRA, CDR2 YSYEKL. Trimming at V came to 5 bases and at J to 4 bases, leaving 4 bases not matched to a gene. This chain's CDR3 is CASSVPGGTEAFF. The CDR3 DNA sequence: TGCGCCAGCAGCGTCCCAGGGGGCACTGAAGCTTTCTTT.

Here the CDR3 DNA reads TGTGCCAGCAGCTTAGCGCGGAACACCGGGGAGCTGTTTTTT. It specifies CASSLARNTGELFF. V usage is TRBV7-6 and J usage is TRBJ2-2; D remains ambiguous. The germline V and J ends were trimmed by 0 bases and 1 base, with 3 bases remaining between them. Looked up from germline, CDR1 is SGHVS and CDR2 is FNYEAQ. The CDR3 contains 14 residues.

A few counts support this clone. The chain carries TRBV7-8 and TRBJ1-2, with D perhaps TRBD1 (6 bases). The germline V and J ends were trimmed by 3 bases and 6 bases, with 8 bases remaining between them. CDR3 length: 12 amino acids. The germline gives CDR1 SGHVS, CDR2 FQNEAQ. CDR3 amino acids: CASSLDRNGYTF. The CDR3, as DNA: TGTGCCAGCAGCTTGGACAGAAATGGCTACACCTTC.

The genes are TRBV5-4 and TRBJ1-2; the D gene is possibly TRBD1 (6 bases). Germline values: CDR1 SGHNT, CDR2 YYREEE (reference sequence). The CDR3 loop spans 12 amino acids. Trimming removed 6 bases at V and 4 bases at J, with 10 bases between. CDR3 sequence: CASKMTGYGYTF. The DNA of the CDR3 is TGTGCCAGCAAAATGACAGGCTATGGCTACACCTTC.

The chain employs TRBV6-5 and TRBJ1-1; possible D gene TRBD1, 5 bases. Germline V gene lookup returns CDR1 MNHEY and CDR2 SVGAGI. The CDR3 spans 14 residues. The V gene lost 2 bases and the J gene lost 2 bases, with 9 bases spanning the gap. The CDR3 DNA follows: TGTGCCAGCAGTTACGCGACAGCCAACACTGAAGCTTTCTTT. Its protein is CASSYATANTEAFF.

V gene TRBV4-3 combines with J gene TRBJ2-1; D is ambiguous. The CDR3 has 17 amino acids. CDR1 and CDR2 (germline): LGHNA, YSLEER. Trimming removed 1 base from V and 5 bases from J, with 18 bases in between. In DNA, the CDR3 is TGCGCCAGCAGCCAAGTTGGAGTCGGTCCTCGGAACAATGAGCAGTTCTTC. This sequence encodes CASSQVGVGPRNNEQFF.

The chain carries TRBV27 and TRBJ1-1, with D hard to call. The length of the CDR3 is 13 residues. The V and J ends lost 3 bases and 3 bases respectively, with 8 bases between them. Germline V gene lookup returns CDR1 MNHEY and CDR2 SMNVEV (reference sequence). The DNA for the CDR3 is TGTGCCAGCAGTTTTACTCGGGACACTGAAGCTTTCTTT. Its translation is CASSFTRDTEAFF.

The V gene is TRBV18, the J gene TRBJ1-5; tentatively, D is TRBD1 (6 bases). Germline V gives CDR1 KGHSH, CDR2 LQKENI. This CDR3 contains 12 residues. Trimming removed 3 bases from V and 15 bases from J, with 15 bases in between. The CDR3 DNA reads TGTGCCAGCTCACCGGAGAGGGGGATGAGGCATTTT. Its protein is CASSPERGMRHF.

V gene TRBV19 combines with J gene TRBJ1-5; D gene uncertain. The CDR3 length is 15 residues. V was clipped by 2 bases and J by 1 base, with 9 bases between them. CDR1 is LNHDA, CDR2 SQIVND, per germline (reference sequence). CDR3 sequence (DNA): TGTGCCAGTAGTATAAGTTTCGCGAGCAATCAGCCCCAGCATTTT. This sequence encodes CASSISFASNQPQHF.

The J gene is TRBJ2-6, the V gene TRBV15; D is possibly TRBD2 (5 bases). This CDR3 spans 16 amino acids. Germline V gene sequence: CDR1 LNHNV, CDR2 YYDKDF (reference sequence). Trimming removed 4 bases at V and 0 bases at J, with 10 bases between. CDR3 DNA: TGTGCCACCAGCACATGGGGAGTCTCTGGGGCCAACGTCCTGACTTTC. Protein product: CATSTWGVSGANVLTF. Full variable domain (rest looked up from reference TRBV15 and TRBJ2-6): DAMVIQNPRYQVTQFGKPVTLSCSQTLNHNVMYWYQQKSSQAPKLLFHYYDKDFNNEADTPDNFQSRRPNTSFCFLDIRSPGLGDTAMYLCATSTWGVSGANVLTFGAGSRLTVL.

The chain is built from TRBV29-1 and TRBJ1-2; D is uncertain. This CDR3 has 13 amino acids. Trimming stripped 0 bases from V and 8 bases from J, with 13 bases between. Per germline, CDR1 SQVTM and CDR2 ANQGSEA. The CDR3 reads CSVEDELVRGYTF. CDR3 coding DNA: TGCAGCGTTGAAGATGAATTGGTCAGGGGCTACACCTTC. Together with reference TRBV29-1 and TRBJ1-2, the CDR3 gives the full variable domain: SAVISQKPSRDICQRGTSLTIQCQVDSQVTMMFWYRQQPGQSLTLIATANQGSEATYESGFVIDKFPISRPNLTFSTLTVSNMSPEDSSIYLCSVEDELVRGYTFGSGTRLTVV.